This T cell receptor (beta chain) is drawn from a study of CD8 T cells in Susac syndrome. With regard to this clonotype: Its target is unknown.

RNA was extracted with the RNeasy kit, and a quantity of roughly 0.45 to 1 ug was reverse transcribed using random hexamers. Amplification of TCR beta CDR3 across 54 Vbeta and 13 Jbeta was performed with immunoSEQ multiplex PCR. MiXCR was run by TCRdb on the immunoSEQ multiplex PCR reads, yielding one entry per CDR3 protein. The data hold under 150,000 distinct CDR3 sequences, with roughly 80% observed a single time. CD8+ and CD4+ blood T cells underwent TCR beta sequencing. In contrast to the negatively isolated CD8+ and CD4+ T cells, TEMRA cells were FACS-enriched. Study-wide results and limits: The authors acknowledged that their TCR sequencing and HLA analysis involved a relatively small number of individuals.

Trimming stripped 8 bases from V and 1 base from J, with 11 bases between. From germline, CDR1 is GTSNPN and CDR2 SVGIG (reference sequence). The CDR3 is made up of 12 amino acids. J is TRBJ2-5 and V is TRBV30; a possible D gene is TRBD2 (6 bases). The sequenced sample consisted of CD8+ T cells from PBMCs. The sequence came from a human donor with multiple sclerosis. The CDR3 region is CAGGLSQETQYF. CDR3 DNA: TGTGCCGGAGGACTATCCCAAGAGACCCAGTACTTC.